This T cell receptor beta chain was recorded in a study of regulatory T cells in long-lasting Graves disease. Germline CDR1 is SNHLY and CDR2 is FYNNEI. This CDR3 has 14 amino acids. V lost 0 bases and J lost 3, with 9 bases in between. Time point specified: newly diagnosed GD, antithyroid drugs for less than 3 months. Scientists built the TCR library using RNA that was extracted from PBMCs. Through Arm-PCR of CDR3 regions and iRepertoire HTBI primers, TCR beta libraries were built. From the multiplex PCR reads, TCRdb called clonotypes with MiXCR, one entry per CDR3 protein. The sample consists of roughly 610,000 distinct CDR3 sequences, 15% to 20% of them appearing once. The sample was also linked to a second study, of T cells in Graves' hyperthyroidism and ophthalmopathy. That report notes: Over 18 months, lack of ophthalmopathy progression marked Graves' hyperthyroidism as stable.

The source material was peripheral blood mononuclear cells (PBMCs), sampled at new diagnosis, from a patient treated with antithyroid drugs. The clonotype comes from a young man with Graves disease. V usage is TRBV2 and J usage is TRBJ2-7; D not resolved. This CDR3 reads CASSEAGSFYEQYF. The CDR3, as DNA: TGTGCCAGCAGTGAAGCAGGCAGTTTCTACGAGCAGTACTTC.